This T cell receptor beta chain derives from a study of T cell changes during pregnancy in multiple sclerosis. Some clones are missing from TCRdb's copy, which holds only in-frame ones; the method was immunoSEQ multiplex PCR. This sample has tens of thousands of clones, with around nine tenths found just once. CDR1 and CDR2 from the germline V gene are SGHRS and YFSETQ. This CDR3 is built from 14 residues. The V and J ends lost 4 bases and 6 bases respectively, with 16 bases between them. Sequencing was performed on peripheral blood, taken in the first trimester of pregnancy. The clonotype was recovered from a female donor in good health, enrolled as a control in a pregnancy study. This rearrangement joins TRBV5-1 to TRBJ1-1; unclear D gene. CDR3 DNA: TGCGCCAGCAGCCTCCGGACGGGAGTTGCTGAAGCTTTCTTT. Amino acid sequence: CASSLRTGVAEAFF.